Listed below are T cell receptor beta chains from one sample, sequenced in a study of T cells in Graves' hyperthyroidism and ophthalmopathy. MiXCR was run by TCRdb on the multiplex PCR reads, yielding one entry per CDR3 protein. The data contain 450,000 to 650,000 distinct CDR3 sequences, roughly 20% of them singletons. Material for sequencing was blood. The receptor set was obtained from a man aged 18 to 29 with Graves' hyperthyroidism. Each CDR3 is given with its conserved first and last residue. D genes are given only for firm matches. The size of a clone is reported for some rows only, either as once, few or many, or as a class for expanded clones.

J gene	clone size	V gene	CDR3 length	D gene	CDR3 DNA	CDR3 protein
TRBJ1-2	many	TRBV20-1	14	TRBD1	TGCAGTGCTAGAGGGGACAGGGGCACCTATGGCTACACCTTC	CSARGDRGTYGYTF
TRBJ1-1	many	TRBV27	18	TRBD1	TGTGCCAGCAGTCCACTGCGGGGACAGGGTAAGGTGAACACTGAAGCTTTCTTT	CASSPLRGQGKVNTEAFF
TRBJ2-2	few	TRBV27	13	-	TGTGCCAGCCGACGTTTCGTGGGCGGGGAGCTGTTTTTT	CASRRFVGGELFF
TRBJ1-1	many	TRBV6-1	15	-	TGTGCCAGCACTCGCGTGGCGGGGCGGATCACTGAAGCTTTCTTT	CASTRVAGRITEAFF
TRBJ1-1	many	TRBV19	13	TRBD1	TGTGCCAGCAGGGGGGGCGCAGGCACTGAAGCTTTCTTT	CASRGGAGTEAFF
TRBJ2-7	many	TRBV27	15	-	TGTGCCAGCAGCTATACTACAGGGCCGACCTACGAGCAGTACTTC	CASSYTTGPTYEQYF
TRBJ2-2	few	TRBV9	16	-	TGTGCCAGCAGCGTTGCTAGCGCAAAGAACACCGGGGAGCTGTTTTTT	CASSVASAKNTGELFF
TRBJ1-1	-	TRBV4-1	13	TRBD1	TGCGCCAGCGGCACAGGGGTTGGGACTGAATCTTTCTTT	CASGTGVGTESFF
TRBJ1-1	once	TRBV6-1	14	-	TGTGCCGGCCGTACCAGGGGATGGAACACTGAAGCTTTCTTT	CAGRTRGWNTEAFF
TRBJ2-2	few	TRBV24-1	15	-	TGTGCCACCAGTGAGTCAGGGCAGAACACCGGGGAGCTGTTTTTT	CATSESGQNTGELFF
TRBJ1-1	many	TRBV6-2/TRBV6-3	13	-	TGTGCCAGCAGCATCCCCGGGGCCACTGAAGCTTTCTTT	CASSIPGATEAFF
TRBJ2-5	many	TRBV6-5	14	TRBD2	TGTGCCAGCACCAAGGGAGGGGTCGTCGAAACCCAGTACTTC	CASTKGGVVETQYF
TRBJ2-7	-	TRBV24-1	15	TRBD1	TGTGCCATCAGTGATCCGGGACAGGGAACCTACGAGCAGTACTTC	CAISDPGQGTYEQYF
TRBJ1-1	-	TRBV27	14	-	TGTGCCAGCAGTCCCCTCAACCAGAACACTGAAGCTTTCTTT	CASSPLNQNTEAFF
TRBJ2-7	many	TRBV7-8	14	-	TGTGCCAGCAGCTTAGATGGCGGATTCTACGAGCAGTACTTC	CASSLDGGFYEQYF
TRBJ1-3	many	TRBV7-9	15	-	TGTGCCAGCAACCTAGACAGAAACTCTGGAAACACCATATATTTT	CASNLDRNSGNTIYF
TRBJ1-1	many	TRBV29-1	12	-	TGCAGCGTTCGGGGGCTACGGGCTGAAGCTTTCTTT	CSVRGLRAEAFF
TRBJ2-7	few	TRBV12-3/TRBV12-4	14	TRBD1	TGTGCCAGCAGTTATCGGGACAGATGGTACGAGCAGTACTTC	CASSYRDRWYEQYF
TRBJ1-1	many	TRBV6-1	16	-	TGTGCCAGCATCCCGCGGGGACACCTTGGGGGCTCTGAAGCTTTCTTT	CASIPRGHLGGSEAFF
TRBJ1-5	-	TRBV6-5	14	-	TGTGCCAGCAGTTACGAGGCCGACAATCAGCCCCAGCATTTT	CASSYEADNQPQHF
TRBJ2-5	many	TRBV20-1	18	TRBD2	TGCAGTGCTAGAGCAGCGGGGGAGACTGAACTCCAGGGGGAGACCCAGTACTTC	CSARAAGETELQGETQYF
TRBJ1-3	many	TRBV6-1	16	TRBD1	TGTGCCAGCACCTTTGGGACAGGTCTCTCTGGAAACACCATATATTTT	CASTFGTGLSGNTIYF
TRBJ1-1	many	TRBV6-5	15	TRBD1	TGTGCCAGCAGTTACTCGCCGGGACAGCAAACTGAAGCTTTCTTT	CASSYSPGQQTEAFF
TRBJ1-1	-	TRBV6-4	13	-	TGTGCCAGCCGCTTAGCGTTGGGTGGTGAAGCTTTCTTT	CASRLALGGEAFF
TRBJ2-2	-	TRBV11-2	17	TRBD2	TGTGCCAGCAGCTTAGGAGTAGCGGGGGGGGCCACCGGGGAGCTGTTTTTT	CASSLGVAGGATGELFF
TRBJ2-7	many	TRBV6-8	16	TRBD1	TGTGCCAGCAGTTACTCGAAGGGGGCCTTCTCCTACGAGCAGTACTTC	CASSYSKGAFSYEQYF
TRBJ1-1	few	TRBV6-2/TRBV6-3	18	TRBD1	TGTGCCAGCAGTTACCTGTTTCCCGGGACAGGGGGGTTTGCTGAAGCTTTCTTT	CASSYLFPGTGGFAEAFF
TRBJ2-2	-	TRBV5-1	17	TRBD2	TGCGCCAGCAGCTTGTTACCCGGACTAGTGGGCACCGGGGAGCTGTTTTTT	CASSLLPGLVGTGELFF
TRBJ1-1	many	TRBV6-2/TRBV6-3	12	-	TGTGCCAGCAGCACCGGGGCTGGGTTGGCTTTCTTT	CASSTGAGLAFF
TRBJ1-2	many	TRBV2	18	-	TGTGCCAGCAGTGATACACTTCCTAAGACGACAGTACAGTATGGCTACACCTTC	CASSDTLPKTTVQYGYTF